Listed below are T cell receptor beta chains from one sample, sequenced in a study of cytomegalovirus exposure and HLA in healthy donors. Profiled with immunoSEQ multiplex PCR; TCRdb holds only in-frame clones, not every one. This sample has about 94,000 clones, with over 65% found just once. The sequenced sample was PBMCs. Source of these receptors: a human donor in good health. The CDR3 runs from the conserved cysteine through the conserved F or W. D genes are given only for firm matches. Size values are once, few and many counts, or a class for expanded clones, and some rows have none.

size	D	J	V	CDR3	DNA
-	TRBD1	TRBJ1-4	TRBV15	CATSRGTGNEKLFF	TGTGCCACCAGCAGAGGGACAGGGAACGAAAAACTGTTTTTT
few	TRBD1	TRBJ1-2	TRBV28	CASVGSPRTGGNYGYTF	TGTGCCAGCGTTGGGTCCCCTAGGACAGGGGGCAACTATGGCTACACCTTC
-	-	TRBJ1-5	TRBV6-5	CASKPTGGPQHF	TGTGCCAGCAAACCTACAGGTGGGCCCCAGCATTTT
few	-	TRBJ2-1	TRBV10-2	CASSPNREQFF	TGCGCCAGCAGCCCTAACAGAGAGCAGTTCTTC
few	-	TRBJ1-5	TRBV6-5	CASSYKGFNQPQHF	TGTGCCAGCAGTTACAAGGGGTTTAATCAGCCCCAGCATTTT
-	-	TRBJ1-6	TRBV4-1	CASSQSNNSPLHF	TGCGCCAGCAGCCAGAGCAATAATTCACCCCTCCACTTT
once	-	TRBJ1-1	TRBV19	CASSILALNTEAFF	-
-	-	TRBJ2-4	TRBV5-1	CASSLDLGGLQYF	TGCGCCAGCAGCTTGGATCTGGGGGGTCTTCAGTACTTC
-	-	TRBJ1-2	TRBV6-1	CASSEGDIAFNYGYTF	TGTGCCAGCAGTGAAGGGGACATCGCCTTTAACTATGGCTACACCTTC
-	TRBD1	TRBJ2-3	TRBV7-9	CASSGTGRHQPQYF	TGTGCCAGCAGCGGGACAGGGCGTCATCAGCCCCAGTATTTT
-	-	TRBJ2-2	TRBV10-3	CAIRRGLGNTGELFF	TGTGCCATCAGAAGGGGATTGGGAAACACCGGGGAGCTGTTTTTT
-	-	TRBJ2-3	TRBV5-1	CASRALAAGSTDTQYF	TGCGCCAGCAGAGCGCTGGCAGCGGGTAGCACAGATACGCAGTATTTT
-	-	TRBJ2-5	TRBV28	CATGGKGFETQYF	TGTGCCACTGGAGGGAAGGGATTTGAGACCCAGTACTTC
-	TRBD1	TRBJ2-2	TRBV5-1	CASSLGTGPRGELFF	TGCGCCAGCAGCTTGGGGACAGGGCCTCGCGGGGAGCTGTTTTTT
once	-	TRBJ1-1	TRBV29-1	CSVEDRGWAVNTEAFF	TGCAGCGTTGAAGATCGAGGGTGGGCAGTTAACACTGAAGCTTTCTTT
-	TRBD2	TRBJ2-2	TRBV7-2	CASSTLLAGGPSSGELFF	TGTGCCAGCAGCACTCTCCTAGCGGGAGGGCCGTCCTCCGGGGAGCTGTTTTTT
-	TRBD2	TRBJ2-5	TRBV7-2	CASSSSLAGGEYF	TGTGCCAGCAGCTCATCACTAGCGGGGGGCGAGTACTTC
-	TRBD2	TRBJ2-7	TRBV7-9	CASSSQRETGEQYF	TGTGCCAGCAGCTCACAGCGGGAGACAGGCGAGCAGTACTTC
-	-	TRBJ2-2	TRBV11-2	CASSPTTGGTGGELFF	TGTGCCAGCAGCCCAACGACTGGGGGGACGGGCGGGGAGCTGTTTTTT
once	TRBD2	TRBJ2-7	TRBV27	CASSQHVGLEVSEQYF	TGTGCCAGCAGTCAACACGTAGGACTAGAAGTGTCCGAGCAGTACTTC
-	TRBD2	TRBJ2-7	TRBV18	CASSLRASGTPWEQYF	TGTGCCAGCTCACTAAGGGCTAGCGGGACGCCTTGGGAGCAGTACTTC
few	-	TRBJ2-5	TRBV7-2	CASSLGQQETQYF	TGTGCCAGCAGCTTAGGACAGCAAGAGACCCAGTACTTC
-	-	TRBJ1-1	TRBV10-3	CAISETGLNTEAFF	TGTGCCATCAGTGAGACAGGTTTGAACACTGAAGCTTTCTTT
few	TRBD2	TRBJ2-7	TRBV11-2	CASSPWGGRYEQYF	TGTGCCAGCAGCCCATGGGGGGGGAGGTACGAGCAGTACTTC
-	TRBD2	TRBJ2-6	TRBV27	CASRESGRGGANVLTF	TGTGCCAGCAGAGAAAGCGGGAGGGGTGGGGCCAACGTCCTGACTTTC
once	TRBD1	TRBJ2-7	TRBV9	CASSRDRERTGAYEQYF	TGTGCCAGCAGCCGTGACAGGGAGAGAACTGGTGCCTACGAGCAGTACTTC
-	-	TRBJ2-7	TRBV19	CASSIMGDRNEQYF	TGTGCCAGTAGTATCATGGGAGACAGGAACGAGCAGTACTTC
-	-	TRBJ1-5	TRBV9	CASSAQGSNQPQHF	TGTGCCAGCAGCGCTCAGGGAAGCAATCAGCCCCAGCATTTT
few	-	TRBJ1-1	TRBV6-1	CASSVLSTEAFF	TGTGCCAGCAGTGTGTTGAGCACTGAAGCTTTCTTT
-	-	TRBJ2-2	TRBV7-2	CASSLSPNTGELFF	TGTGCCAGCAGCTTGAGCCCGAACACCGGGGAGCTGTTTTTT
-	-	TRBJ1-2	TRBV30	CAWGAGRDYGYTF	TGTGCCTGGGGAGCGGGGAGGGACTATGGCTACACCTTC
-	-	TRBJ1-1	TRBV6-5	CASSTDRKISEAFF	TGTGCCAGCAGTACCGACAGGAAAATATCTGAAGCTTTCTTT
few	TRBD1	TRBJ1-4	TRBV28	CASSFSGQRNEKLFF	TGTGCCAGCAGTTTTTCGGGACAGAGAAATGAAAAACTGTTTTTT
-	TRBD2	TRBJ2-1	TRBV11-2	CASSSGLVNEQFF	TGTGCCAGCAGCTCGGGACTAGTGAATGAGCAGTTCTTC
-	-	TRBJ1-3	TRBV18	CASSPSTGSGNTIYF	TGTGCCAGCTCACCGAGTACAGGGTCAGGAAACACCATATATTTT
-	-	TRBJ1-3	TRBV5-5	CASSLAGGPRSGNTIYF	TGTGCCAGCAGCTTGGCCGGTGGGCCTCGCTCTGGAAACACCATATATTTT
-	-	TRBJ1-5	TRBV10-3	CAIGAGPFNQPQHF	TGTGCCATCGGGGCAGGGCCGTTCAATCAGCCCCAGCATTTT
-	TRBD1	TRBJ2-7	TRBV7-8	CASSLTGGVGTEQYF	TGTGCCAGCAGCTTGACAGGGGGCGTGGGTACCGAGCAGTACTTC
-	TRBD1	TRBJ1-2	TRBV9	CASRRRDRGSYGYTF	TGTGCCAGCAGGAGAAGGGACAGGGGCTCCTATGGCTACACCTTC
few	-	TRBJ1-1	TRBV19	CASTGRLNTEAFF	TGTGCCAGTACGGGAAGACTTAACACTGAAGCTTTCTTT
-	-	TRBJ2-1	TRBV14	CASSLLAYNEQFF	TGTGCCAGCAGCCTACTAGCATACAATGAGCAGTTCTTC
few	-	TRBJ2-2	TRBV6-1	CASSVHNNANTGELFF	TGTGCCAGCAGTGTCCACAACAACGCGAACACCGGGGAGCTGTTTTTT
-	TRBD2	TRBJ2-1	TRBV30	CAWSLWGTSSYNEQFF	TGTGCCTGGAGTCTTTGGGGGACTAGCTCCTACAATGAGCAGTTCTTC
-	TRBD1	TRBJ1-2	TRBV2	CASSRGQKLYYGYTF	TGTGCCAGCAGTCGGGGACAGAAGCTATACTATGGCTACACCTTC
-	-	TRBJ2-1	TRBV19	CASSSQGLGNEQFF	TGTGCCAGTAGTAGCCAGGGGCTAGGGAATGAGCAGTTCTTC
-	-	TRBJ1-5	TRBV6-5	CASSSRQDRQPQHF	TGTGCCAGCAGTTCCCGACAGGATCGTCAGCCCCAGCATTTT
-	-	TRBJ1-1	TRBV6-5	CASSSPLRQVRTEAFF	TGTGCCAGCAGTTCTCCCCTTAGACAGGTGAGGACTGAAGCTTTCTTT
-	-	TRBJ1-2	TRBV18	CASTDRYGYTF	TGTGCCAGCACGGACAGATACGGCTACACCTTC
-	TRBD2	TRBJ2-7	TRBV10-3	CAISESAGLAGYEQYF	TGTGCCATCAGTGAGTCGGCGGGACTAGCGGGATACGAGCAGTACTTC
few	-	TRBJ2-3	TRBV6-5	CASSIAATGRGTQYF	TGTGCCAGCAGTATCGCGGCGACAGGTCGGGGTACGCAGTATTTT
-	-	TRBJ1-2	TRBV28	CASRVPPGGGNYGYTF	TGTGCCAGCAGGGTACCCCCGGGGGGAGGGAACTATGGCTACACCTTC
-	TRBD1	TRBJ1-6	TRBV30	CAGPGQGPNSPLHF	TGTGCCGGACCGGGACAGGGACCAAATTCACCCCTCCACTTT
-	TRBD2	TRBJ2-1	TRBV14	CASSQELAGVGEQFF	TGTGCCAGCAGCCAAGAGCTAGCGGGGGTTGGCGAGCAGTTCTTC
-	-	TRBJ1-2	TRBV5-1	CASAPETGSNYGYTF	TGCGCCAGCGCCCCTGAGACAGGTTCCAACTATGGCTACACCTTC
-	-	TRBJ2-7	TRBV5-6	CASTPGGKPYEQYF	TGTGCCAGCACCCCTGGGGGGAAACCCTACGAGCAGTACTTC
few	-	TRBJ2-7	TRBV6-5	CASSSTPRPEDEQYF	TGTGCCAGCAGTTCAACTCCGCGTCCGGAGGACGAGCAGTACTTC
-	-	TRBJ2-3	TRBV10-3	CAISSNTDTQYF	TGTGCCATCAGTTCAAACACAGATACGCAGTATTTT
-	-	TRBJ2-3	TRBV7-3	CASSPGVVTDTQYF	TGTGCCAGCAGCCCCGGGGTGGTCACAGATACGCAGTATTTT
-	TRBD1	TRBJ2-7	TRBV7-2	CASSLAGTGSYEQYF	TGTGCCAGCAGCCTAGCCGGGACAGGGTCCTACGAGCAGTACTTC
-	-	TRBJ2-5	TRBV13	CASSLESNQETQYF	TGTGCCAGCAGCTTAGAATCTAACCAAGAGACCCAGTACTTC